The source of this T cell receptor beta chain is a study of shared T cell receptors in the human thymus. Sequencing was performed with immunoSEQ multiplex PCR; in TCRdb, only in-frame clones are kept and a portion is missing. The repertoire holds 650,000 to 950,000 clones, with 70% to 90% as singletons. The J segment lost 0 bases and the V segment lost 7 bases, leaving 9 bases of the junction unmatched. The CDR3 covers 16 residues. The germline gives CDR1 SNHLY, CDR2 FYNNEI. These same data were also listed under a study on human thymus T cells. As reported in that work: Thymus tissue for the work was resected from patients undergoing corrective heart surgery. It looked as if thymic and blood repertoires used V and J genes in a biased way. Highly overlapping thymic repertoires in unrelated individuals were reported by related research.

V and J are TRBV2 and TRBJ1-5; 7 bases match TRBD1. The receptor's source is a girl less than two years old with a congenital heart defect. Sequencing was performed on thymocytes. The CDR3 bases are TGTGCCAGCAACGACAGGGCCAAATATAGCAATCAGCCCCAGCATTTT. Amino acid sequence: CASNDRAKYSNQPQHF. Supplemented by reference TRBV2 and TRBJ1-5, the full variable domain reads EPEVTQTPSHQVTQMGQEVILRCVPISNHLYFYWYRQILGQKVEFLVSFYNNEISEKSEIFDDQFSVERPDGSNFTLKIRSTKLEDSAMYFCASNDRAKYSNQPQHFGDGTRLSIL.